These T cell receptor beta chains were read from a single sample in a study of T cell responses to AZD1222 COVID-19 vaccine. Measured with immunoSEQ multiplex PCR; TCRdb has only the in-frame clones, and not every one. The sample includes some 150,000 clones, 92% of them seen just once. The source material was peripheral blood, sampled on day 0 of AZD1222 vaccination. These receptors all stem from an adult in good health. Each CDR3 is given with its conserved first and last residue. Fields, in order: V gene, J gene, clone size, CDR3 length, D gene, CDR3 protein, CDR3 DNA. A D gene is named only where the DNA matches it firmly. Not all rows give a size; the values are once, few, many and, for expanded clones, a class.

V: TRBV23-1
J: TRBJ1-1
size: NA
length: 14
D: NA
CDR3: CASRSAQMNTEAFF
DNA: TGCGCCAGCAGATCCGCACAGATGAACACTGAAGCTTTCTTT

V: TRBV7-9
J: TRBJ2-2
size: NA
length: 15
D: NA
CDR3: CASSFSRHPTGELFF
DNA: TGTGCCAGCAGCTTTTCCCGTCATCCAACCGGGGAGCTGTTTTTT

V: TRBV4-1
J: TRBJ2-7
size: NA
length: 15
D: NA
CDR3: CASSQELPASYEQYF
DNA: TGCGCCAGCAGCCAAGAATTGCCAGCCTCCTACGAGCAGTACTTC

V: TRBV6-1
J: TRBJ1-2
size: few
length: 15
D: NA
CDR3: CASSEAPGQSYGYTF
DNA: TGTGCCAGCAGTGAAGCCCCAGGACAGTCCTATGGCTACACCTTC

V: TRBV7-2
J: TRBJ2-7
size: few
length: 16
D: NA
CDR3: CASSLRWGDSSYEQYF
DNA: TGTGCCAGCAGCTTACGTTGGGGGGACAGCTCCTACGAGCAGTACTTC

V: TRBV5-1
J: TRBJ2-7
size: NA
length: 16
D: TRBD2
CDR3: CASSPVGGLSSYEQYF
DNA: TGCGCCAGCAGCCCGGTCGGGGGGTTAAGCTCCTACGAGCAGTACTTC

V: TRBV5-1
J: TRBJ1-1
size: once
length: 16
D: TRBD1
CDR3: CASSTGTGLSNTEAFF
DNA: TGCGCCAGCAGCACAGGGACAGGGCTATCGAACACTGAAGCTTTCTTT

V: TRBV2
J: TRBJ1-1
size: NA
length: 12
D: NA
CDR3: CASSLQGWEAFF
DNA: TGTGCCAGCAGCCTACAGGGCTGGGAAGCTTTCTTT

V: TRBV10-3
J: TRBJ1-6
size: NA
length: 15
D: TRBD1
CDR3: CAISLGTGVNSPLHF
DNA: TGTGCCATCAGCCTCGGGACAGGAGTGAATTCACCCCTCCACTTT

V: TRBV11-2
J: TRBJ1-3
size: NA
length: 18
D: TRBD1
CDR3: CASSLLRAGGSSGNTIYF
DNA: TGTGCCAGCAGCTTACTTCGGGCAGGGGGCTCCTCTGGAAACACCATATATTTT

V: TRBV5-5
J: TRBJ1-2
size: NA
length: 14
D: NA
CDR3: CASSFSDSNYGYTF
DNA: TGTGCCAGCAGCTTCTCAGACAGTAACTATGGCTACACCTTC

V: TRBV7-9
J: TRBJ2-7
size: NA
length: 14
D: TRBD1
CDR3: CASSGGQGKNEQYF
DNA: TGTGCCAGCAGCGGGGGACAGGGGAAAAACGAGCAGTACTTC

V: TRBV5-6
J: TRBJ2-1
size: NA
length: 15
D: NA
CDR3: CASSSQVFLSNEQFF
DNA: TGTGCCAGCAGCTCACAGGTATTCCTTTCCAATGAGCAGTTCTTC

V: TRBV7-8
J: TRBJ2-7
size: NA
length: 17
D: NA
CDR3: CASSPGAVYGLRGEQYF
DNA: TGTGCCAGCAGCCCCGGGGCTGTTTACGGATTAAGAGGCGAGCAGTACTTC

V: TRBV18
J: TRBJ1-2
size: NA
length: 13
D: NA
CDR3: CASSPDKNYGYTF
DNA: TGTGCCAGCTCACCTGACAAGAACTATGGCTACACCTTC

V: TRBV3-1/TRBV3-2
J: TRBJ1-4
size: NA
length: 14
D: TRBD1
CDR3: CASSRTGLREKLFF
DNA: TGTGCCAGCAGCCGGACAGGGCTACGAGAAAAACTGTTTTTT

V: TRBV29-1
J: TRBJ1-5
size: NA
length: 13
D: NA
CDR3: CSVEETGNQPQHF
DNA: TGCAGCGTAGAAGAGACAGGCAATCAGCCCCAGCATTTT

V: TRBV27
J: TRBJ2-7
size: NA
length: 12
D: NA
CDR3: CASRTPLYEQYF
DNA: TGTGCCAGCAGAACACCCCTCTACGAGCAGTACTTC

V: TRBV2
J: TRBJ2-5
size: NA
length: 13
D: NA
CDR3: CASSEGGPWAQYF
DNA: TGTGCCAGCAGTGAAGGGGGACCCTGGGCCCAGTACTTC

V: TRBV28
J: TRBJ1-6
size: NA
length: 14
D: NA
CDR3: CASLLDLGNSPLHF
DNA: TGTGCCAGCCTATTGGACTTGGGGAATTCACCCCTCCACTTT

V: TRBV6-4
J: TRBJ2-1
size: NA
length: 14
D: NA
CDR3: CASSDDSSYNEQFF
DNA: TGTGCCAGCAGTGACGACAGCTCCTACAATGAGCAGTTCTTC

V: TRBV9
J: TRBJ1-6
size: NA
length: 17
D: TRBD1
CDR3: CASSAPTGTGQNSPLHF
DNA: TGTGCCAGCAGCGCACCAACCGGGACAGGGCAAAATTCACCCCTCCACTTT

V: TRBV14
J: TRBJ1-3
size: NA
length: 14
D: NA
CDR3: CASSPLGSGNTIYF
DNA: TGTGCCAGCAGCCCCCTAGGCTCTGGAAACACCATATATTTT

V: TRBV28
J: TRBJ2-7
size: NA
length: 13
D: NA
CDR3: CASSLSGPYEQYF
DNA: TGTGCCAGCAGTTTATCCGGACCCTACGAGCAGTACTTC

V: TRBV5-8
J: TRBJ2-3
size: NA
length: 16
D: NA
CDR3: CASSAGGRGSTDTQYF
DNA: TGTGCCAGCAGCGCTGGGGGGCGGGGAAGCACAGATACGCAGTATTTT

V: TRBV4-1
J: TRBJ2-1
size: NA
length: 16
D: TRBD2
CDR3: CASSPEGLAGSVVQFF
DNA: TGCGCCAGCAGCCCGGAGGGACTAGCGGGATCGGTGGTGCAGTTCTTC

V: TRBV7-2
J: TRBJ1-3
size: NA
length: 15
D: TRBD1
CDR3: CASSLVGTAGNTIYF
DNA: TGTGCCAGCAGCTTAGTCGGGACAGCTGGAAACACCATATATTTT

V: TRBV6-4
J: TRBJ2-1
size: NA
length: 17
D: NA
CDR3: CASSGLLRRGNYNEQFF
DNA: TGTGCCAGCAGCGGACTCCTTAGGCGGGGTAACTACAATGAGCAGTTCTTC

V: TRBV7-9
J: TRBJ2-7
size: NA
length: 13
D: NA
CDR3: CASSSYTSYEQYF
DNA: TGTGCCAGCAGCTCATATACCTCCTACGAGCAGTACTTC

V: TRBV6-5
J: TRBJ1-5
size: NA
length: 15
D: NA
CDR3: CASSPLWANNQPQHF
DNA: TGTGCCAGCAGCCCCCTCTGGGCAAATAATCAGCCCCAGCATTTT

V: TRBV19
J: TRBJ2-3
size: NA
length: 17
D: NA
CDR3: CASSIDGTAASTDTQYF
DNA: TGTGCCAGTAGTATAGATGGGACTGCAGCTAGCACAGATACGCAGTATTTT

V: TRBV6-6
J: TRBJ1-5
size: NA
length: 14
D: NA
CDR3: CASSNGQHNQPQHF
DNA: TGTGCCAGCAGTAACGGACAGCATAATCAGCCCCAGCATTTT

V: TRBV5-5
J: TRBJ2-7
size: once
length: 13
D: NA
CDR3: CASSLKGAYEQYF
DNA: TGTGCCAGCAGCTTGAAGGGGGCCTACGAGCAGTACTTC

V: TRBV4-2
J: TRBJ1-1
size: NA
length: 13
D: NA
CDR3: CASSLEKNTEAFF
DNA: TGTGCCAGCAGCCTAGAAAAGAACACTGAAGCTTTCTTT

V: TRBV11-2
J: TRBJ2-7
size: NA
length: 13
D: NA
CDR3: CASSQEGVYEQYF
DNA: TGTGCCAGCAGCCAAGAGGGTGTCTACGAGCAGTACTTC

V: TRBV24-1
J: TRBJ2-1
size: NA
length: 16
D: NA
CDR3: CATSDLGRGDYNEQFF
DNA: TGTGCCACCAGTGATTTGGGGAGGGGGGATTACAATGAGCAGTTCTTC

V: TRBV6-2/TRBV6-3
J: TRBJ2-1
size: once
length: 13
D: NA
CDR3: CASSYFPGNEQFF
DNA: TGTGCCAGCAGTTACTTCCCCGGGAACGAGCAGTTCTTC

V: TRBV2
J: TRBJ2-1
size: NA
length: 15
D: TRBD2
CDR3: CASSDLGSGVNEQFF
DNA: TGTGCCAGCAGTGATTTGGGTAGCGGGGTAAATGAGCAGTTCTTC

V: TRBV11-2
J: TRBJ2-1
size: NA
length: 13
D: NA
CDR3: CASSLDLDNEQFF
DNA: TGTGCCAGCAGCTTAGATCTTGACAATGAGCAGTTCTTC

V: TRBV28
J: TRBJ2-2
size: NA
length: 12
D: NA
CDR3: CASSPSTGELFF
DNA: TGTGCCAGCAGTCCCTCCACCGGGGAGCTGTTTTTT

V: TRBV11-2
J: TRBJ2-7
size: NA
length: 17
D: NA
CDR3: CASSLVYLGGPENEQYF
DNA: TGTGCCAGCAGCTTAGTCTACCTGGGGGGGCCCGAGAACGAGCAGTACTTC

V: TRBV7-8
J: TRBJ1-1
size: NA
length: 13
D: NA
CDR3: CASSLSWDTEAFF
DNA: TGTGCCAGCAGCTTATCCTGGGACACTGAAGCTTTCTTT

V: TRBV5-1
J: TRBJ2-1
size: NA
length: 19
D: TRBD2
CDR3: CASSLVTSGGPSSYNEQFF
DNA: TGCGCCAGCAGCTTGGTGACTAGCGGGGGCCCGAGCTCCTACAATGAGCAGTTCTTC

V: TRBV19
J: TRBJ2-5
size: NA
length: 17
D: NA
CDR3: CASSPSGAKQVGETQYF
DNA: TGTGCCAGTTCCCCCTCGGGGGCCAAGCAGGTCGGGGAGACCCAGTACTTC

V: TRBV7-8
J: TRBJ2-7
size: NA
length: 17
D: NA
CDR3: CASSLGGGPLTSYEQYF
DNA: TGTGCCAGCAGCTTAGGCGGCGGACCCTTGACCTCCTACGAGCAGTACTTC

V: TRBV20-1
J: TRBJ1-2
size: once
length: 11
D: TRBD1
CDR3: CSLSTGEGYTF
DNA: TGCAGCTTATCCACAGGGGAAGGCTACACCTTC

V: TRBV7-8
J: TRBJ2-7
size: once
length: 16
D: NA
CDR3: CASSPHGPGVGYEQYF
DNA: TGTGCCAGCAGCCCCCATGGCCCGGGAGTAGGGTACGAGCAGTACTTC

V: TRBV5-1
J: TRBJ1-3
size: NA
length: 14
D: NA
CDR3: CASSLDRSGNTIYF
DNA: TGCGCCAGCAGCTTGGACAGATCTGGAAACACCATATATTTT

V: TRBV21-1
J: TRBJ2-1
size: NA
length: 15
D: NA
CDR3: CASRGLAGLRDEQFF
DNA: TGTGCCAGCAGAGGATTAGCGGGTTTACGAGATGAGCAGTTCTTC

V: TRBV5-1
J: TRBJ2-5
size: NA
length: 15
D: TRBD2
CDR3: CASSSRLAAGETQYF
DNA: TGCGCCAGCAGCTCCCGACTAGCGGCGGGGGAGACCCAGTACTTC

V: TRBV5-6
J: TRBJ2-1
size: NA
length: 13
D: NA
CDR3: CASSLRGKDEQFF
DNA: TGTGCCAGCAGCTTGAGGGGGAAGGATGAGCAGTTCTTC

V: TRBV11-1
J: TRBJ1-1
size: NA
length: 14
D: NA
CDR3: CASSLDAGVTEAFF
DNA: TGTGCCAGCAGCTTAGATGCGGGGGTTACTGAAGCTTTCTTT

V: TRBV4-1
J: TRBJ2-7
size: NA
length: 14
D: TRBD1
CDR3: CASSQGQGAYEQYF
DNA: TGCGCCAGCAGCCAAGGACAGGGGGCGTACGAGCAGTACTTC

V: TRBV18
J: TRBJ2-1
size: NA
length: 14
D: NA
CDR3: CASSPLSTYNEQFF
DNA: TGTGCCAGCTCACCACTGTCCACCTACAATGAGCAGTTCTTC

V: TRBV6-5
J: TRBJ2-5
size: once
length: 15
D: NA
CDR3: CASSLDGRYQETQYF
DNA: TGTGCCAGCAGTTTGGACGGCAGATACCAAGAGACCCAGTACTTC

V: TRBV11-3
J: TRBJ2-1
size: NA
length: 12
D: NA
CDR3: CASSPAQGEQFF
DNA: TGTGCCAGCAGCCCGGCCCAGGGTGAGCAGTTCTTC

V: TRBV7-2
J: TRBJ1-5
size: NA
length: 17
D: NA
CDR3: CASSLAGSANSNQPQHF
DNA: TGTGCCAGCAGCTTAGCGGGGTCGGCCAATAGCAATCAGCCCCAGCATTTT